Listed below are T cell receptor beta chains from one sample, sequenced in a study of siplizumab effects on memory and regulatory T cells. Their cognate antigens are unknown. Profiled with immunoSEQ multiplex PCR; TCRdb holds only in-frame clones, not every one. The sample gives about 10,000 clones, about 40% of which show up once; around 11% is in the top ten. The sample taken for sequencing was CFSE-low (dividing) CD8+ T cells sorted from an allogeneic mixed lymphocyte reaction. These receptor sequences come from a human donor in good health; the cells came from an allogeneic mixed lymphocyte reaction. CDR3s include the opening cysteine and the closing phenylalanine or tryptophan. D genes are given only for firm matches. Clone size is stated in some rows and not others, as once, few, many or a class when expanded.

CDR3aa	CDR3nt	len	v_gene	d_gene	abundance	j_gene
CASSPQVGDYEQYF	TGTGCCAGCAGCCCACAGGTTGGTGACTACGAGCAGTACTTC	14	TRBV7-2	NA	NA	TRBJ2-7
CASSSGQGFGNTEAFF	TGTGCCAGCAGCTCAGGACAGGGGTTTGGGAACACTGAAGCTTTCTTT	16	TRBV7-3	TRBD1	NA	TRBJ1-1
CASSPGTSNYGYTF	TGTGCCAGCAGCCCGGGGACATCTAACTATGGCTACACCTTC	14	TRBV5-6	NA	few	TRBJ1-2
CASILLGGSTEAFF	TGTGCCAGCATCCTATTAGGGGGATCAACTGAAGCTTTCTTT	14	TRBV27	NA	medium-sized	TRBJ1-1
CASSQDAYPGTGDSYEQYF	TGTGCCAGCAGCCAAGATGCCTACCCCGGGACAGGGGACTCCTACGAGCAGTACTTC	19	TRBV4-2	TRBD1	medium-sized	TRBJ2-7
CSVDSPGTGRYEQYF	TGCAGCGTTGATAGCCCCGGGACAGGGAGGTACGAGCAGTACTTC	15	TRBV29-1	TRBD1	NA	TRBJ2-7
CASIPGEAFF	TGTGCCAGCATCCCGGGGGAAGCTTTCTTT	10	TRBV7-9	NA	few	TRBJ1-1
CASSWQGYTDTQYF	TGTGCCAGCAGTTGGCAGGGTTACACAGATACGCAGTATTTT	14	TRBV27	NA	NA	TRBJ2-3
CASSPGYEQYF	TGTGCCAGCAGCCCAGGCTACGAGCAGTACTTC	11	TRBV7-9	NA	few	TRBJ2-7
CASRERQGAPRGYTF	TGTGCCAGCAGAGAAAGACAGGGGGCTCCGCGAGGCTACACCTTC	15	TRBV2	TRBD1	once	TRBJ1-2
CASSEMRADEANYGYTF	TGCGCCAGCAGTGAAATGAGGGCTGACGAAGCTAACTATGGCTACACCTTC	17	TRBV10-1	NA	few	TRBJ1-2
CASSQGRSTEAFF	TGCGCCAGCAGCCAAGGGAGGAGCACTGAAGCTTTCTTT	13	TRBV4-1	NA	medium-sized	TRBJ1-1
CASSAMGGEGETQYF	TGTGCCAGCAGCGCCATGGGCGGGGAGGGAGAGACCCAGTACTTC	15	TRBV9	TRBD2	medium-sized	TRBJ2-5
CASSPRAGGTTDTQYF	TGTGCCAGCAGCCCGAGAGCGGGGGGGACGACAGATACGCAGTATTTT	16	TRBV7-9	TRBD2	few	TRBJ2-3
CSVDPGPTGANVLTF	TGCAGCGTTGATCCAGGGCCAACTGGGGCCAACGTCCTGACTTTC	15	TRBV29-1	NA	NA	TRBJ2-6
CASTLRPEPYNEQFF	TGTGCCAGCACCCTCCGTCCGGAACCCTACAATGAGCAGTTCTTC	15	TRBV5-6	NA	NA	TRBJ2-1
CASSFVETGELFF	TGTGCCAGCAGTTTCGTAGAGACCGGGGAGCTGTTTTTT	13	TRBV27	NA	NA	TRBJ2-2
CASSQVMGGSQPQHF	TGCGCCAGCAGCCAAGTAATGGGGGGCAGTCAGCCCCAGCATTTT	15	TRBV4-1	NA	NA	TRBJ1-5
CASSFGKTEAFF	TGTGCCAGCAGCTTTGGGAAGACTGAAGCTTTCTTT	12	TRBV5-4	NA	NA	TRBJ1-1
CASSAEIGGPTDTQYF	TGTGCCAGCAGCGCGGAGATCGGGGGGCCCACAGATACGCAGTATTTT	16	TRBV9	NA	NA	TRBJ2-3
CASSIDPGGAYEQYF	TGTGCCAGTAGTATAGATCCGGGGGGCGCGTACGAGCAGTACTTC	15	TRBV19	NA	few	TRBJ2-7
CASSDSGGPYEQYF	TGCGCCAGCAGTGATAGCGGGGGACCCTACGAGCAGTACTTC	14	TRBV10-2	TRBD2	NA	TRBJ2-7
CASRQIGTGITYGYTF	TGCGCCAGCAGACAAATAGGGACAGGGATTACCTATGGCTACACCTTC	16	TRBV4-3	TRBD1	few	TRBJ1-2
CASSLQGASYEQYF	TGCGCCAGCAGCCTACAGGGGGCCTCCTACGAGCAGTACTTC	14	TRBV4-1	TRBD1	medium-sized	TRBJ2-7
CASSQDRSDEQYF	TGCGCCAGCAGCCAAGATAGAAGCGACGAGCAGTACTTC	13	TRBV4-1	NA	few	TRBJ2-7